A single sample is the source of the 9 T cell receptor beta chains below, sequenced in a study of T cells in tuberculosis. TCRdb's copy holds only in-frame clones and misses some; the assay was immunoSEQ multiplex PCR. Among 30,000 or so clones listed, about 90% were seen once. Noted time point: new active TB diagnosis, blood taken before or within 7 days of starting treatment. The input for sequencing was PBMCs, taken at tuberculosis diagnosis. These receptors all stem from an adult with tuberculosis. Some clones in this sample may be carry-over from other donors' samples.

The rearrangement uses TRBV19 and TRBJ2-7, with a tentative D call TRBD1 (6 bases). Germline values: CDR1 LNHDA, CDR2 SQIVND (reference sequence). The CDR3 is 13 residues long. Trimming left V 2 bases short and J 5 bases short, with 10 bases between. CDR3 amino acids: CASSIYRDHEQYF. CDR3 bases: TGTGCCAGTAGTATATACAGGGACCACGAGCAGTACTTC.

A few counts support this clone. The rearrangement uses TRBV2 and TRBJ1-2; the D gene is possibly TRBD1 (5 bases). The CDR3 consists of 14 residues. V was clipped by 1 base and J by 4 bases, with 10 bases between them. Germline values: CDR1 SNHLY, CDR2 FYNNEI. The CDR3 DNA reads as TGTGCCAGCAGTGAAGGTCAGGGTGGCTATGGCTACACCTTC. Protein: CASSEGQGGYGYTF.

The chain combines TRBV7-9 with TRBJ2-7; 8 bases agree with TRBD1. V was pared by 5 bases and J by 0 bases, with 3 bases of the junction left unmatched. The CDR3 is made up of 14 amino acids. Germline V gene data show CDR1 as SEHNR and CDR2 as FQNEAQ (reference sequence). CDR3 amino acids: CASSIQGVSYEQYF. The CDR3 DNA follows: TGTGCCAGCAGCATACAGGGGGTCTCCTACGAGCAGTACTTC.

This chain uses TRBV18 with TRBJ1-2; D possibly corresponds to TRBD1 (6 bases). The V and J ends lost 8 bases and 5 bases respectively, with 15 bases between them. Germline CDR1 KGHSH, CDR2 LQKENI. The CDR3 is 13 amino acids. The DNA of the CDR3 is TGTGCCAGCAGCGGACAGCCTCAATATGGCTACACCTTC. It specifies CASSGQPQYGYTF.

The chain carries TRBV5-1 and TRBJ2-4, with 9 bases aligning to TRBD2. The ends lost 3 bases at V and 7 bases at J; junction bases unmatched: 8. This CDR3 has 15 amino acids. In germline, CDR1 is SGHRS, CDR2 YFSETQ. For the CDR3, the DNA is TGCGCCAGCAGCTCAATGGCGGGGGGGCCGAACATTCAGTACTTC. This codes for CASSSMAGGPNIQYF.

This rearrangement joins TRBV4-2 to TRBJ1-2, with a possible D match to TRBD1 (6 bases). The V and J ends lost 4 bases and 4 bases respectively, with 16 bases between them. Germline CDR1 and CDR2: LGHNA and YNFKEQ. The CDR3 is made up of 15 amino acids. CDR3 DNA: TGTGCCAGCAGCCGGGGGGGGGCCGGAGGCTATGGCTACACCTTC. Its translation: CASSRGGAGGYGYTF.

V usage is TRBV19 and J usage is TRBJ1-1; possibly TRBD1 for D (5 bases). The germline V gene has CDR1 LNHDA and CDR2 SQIVND (reference sequence). Between the trimmed V and J ends, which lost 1 base and 8 bases, there was a span of 11 bases. The CDR3 covers 13 residues. The CDR3, as DNA: TGTGCCAGTAGTATAGGGGCAGGGCACGAAGCTTTCTTT. Its translation: CASSIGAGHEAFF. The complete variable domain, with remaining parts taken from reference TRBV19 and TRBJ1-1, reads DGGITQSPKYLFRKEGQNVTLSCEQNLNHDAMYWYRQDPGQGLRLIYYSQIVNDFQKGDIAEGYSVSREKKESFPLTVTSAQKNPTAFYLCASSIGAGHEAFFGQGTRLTVV.

CDR3 nucleotide sequence: TGTGCCAGCCGTACACAGGGCAATGAGCAGTTCTTC. This codes for CASRTQGNEQFF. The rearrangement links TRBV2 to TRBJ2-1; D might be TRBD1 (6 bases). Trimming pared 8 bases from V and 6 bases from J, leaving 11 bases between. Germline CDR1 reads SNHLY; CDR2 reads FYNNEI. The CDR3 length is 12 residues. The complete variable domain, with remaining parts taken from reference TRBV2 and TRBJ2-1, reads EPEVTQTPSHQVTQMGQEVILRCVPISNHLYFYWYRQILGQKVEFLVSFYNNEISEKSEIFDDQFSVERPDGSNFTLKIRSTKLEDSAMYFCASRTQGNEQFFGPGTRLTVL.

CDR3 protein: CASTRLAGAFANTGELFF. The CDR3 bases are TGCGCCAGCACCCGACTAGCGGGGGCCTTCGCGAACACCGGGGAGCTGTTTTTT. The rearrangement links TRBV5-1 to TRBJ2-2; 12 bases map to TRBD2. V was pared by 6 bases and J by 0 bases, with 9 bases of the junction left unmatched. CDR1 is SGHRS, CDR2 YFSETQ, per germline. The CDR3 is 18 amino acids.